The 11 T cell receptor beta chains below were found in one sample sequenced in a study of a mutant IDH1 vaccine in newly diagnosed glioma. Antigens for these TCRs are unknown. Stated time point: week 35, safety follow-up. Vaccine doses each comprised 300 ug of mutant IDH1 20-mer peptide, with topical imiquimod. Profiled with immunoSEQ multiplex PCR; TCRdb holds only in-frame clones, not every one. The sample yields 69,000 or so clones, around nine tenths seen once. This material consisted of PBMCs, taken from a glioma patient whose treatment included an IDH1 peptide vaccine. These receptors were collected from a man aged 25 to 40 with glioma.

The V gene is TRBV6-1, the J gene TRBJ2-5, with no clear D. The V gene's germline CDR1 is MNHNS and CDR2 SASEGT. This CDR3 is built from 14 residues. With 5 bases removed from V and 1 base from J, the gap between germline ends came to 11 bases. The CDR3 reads CASSSTNAQETQYF. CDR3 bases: TGTGCCAGCAGTAGCACTAACGCCCAAGAGACCCAGTACTTC.

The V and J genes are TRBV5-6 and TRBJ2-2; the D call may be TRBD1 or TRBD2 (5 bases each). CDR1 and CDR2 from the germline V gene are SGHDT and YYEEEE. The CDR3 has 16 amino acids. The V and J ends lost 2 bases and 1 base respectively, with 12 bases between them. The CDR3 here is CASSLVRGKNTGELFF. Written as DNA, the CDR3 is TGTGCCAGCAGCTTAGTACGGGGCAAGAACACCGGGGAGCTGTTTTTT.

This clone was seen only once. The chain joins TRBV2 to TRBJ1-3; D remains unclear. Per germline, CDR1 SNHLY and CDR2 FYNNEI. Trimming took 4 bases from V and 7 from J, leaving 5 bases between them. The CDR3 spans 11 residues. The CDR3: CASSVVNTIYF. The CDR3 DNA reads TGTGCCAGCAGTGTGGTGAACACCATATATTTT. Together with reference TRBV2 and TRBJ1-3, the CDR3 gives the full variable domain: EPEVTQTPSHQVTQMGQEVILRCVPISNHLYFYWYRQILGQKVEFLVSFYNNEISEKSEIFDDQFSVERPDGSNFTLKIRSTKLEDSAMYFCASSVVNTIYFGEGSWLTVV.

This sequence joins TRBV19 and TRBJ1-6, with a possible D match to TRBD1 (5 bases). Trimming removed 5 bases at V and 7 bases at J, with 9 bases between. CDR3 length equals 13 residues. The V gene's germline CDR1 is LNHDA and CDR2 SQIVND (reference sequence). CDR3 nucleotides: TGTGCCAGTAGTGAGGGGAGAAATTCACCCCTCCACTTT. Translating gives CASSEGRNSPLHF.

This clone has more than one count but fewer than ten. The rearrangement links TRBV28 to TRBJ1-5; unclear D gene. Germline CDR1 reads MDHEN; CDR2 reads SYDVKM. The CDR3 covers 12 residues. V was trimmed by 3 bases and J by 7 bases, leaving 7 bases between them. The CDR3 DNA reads TGTGCCAGCAGTTTCGGAGGACAGCCCCAGCATTTT. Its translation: CASSFGGQPQHF.

The CDR3 sequence is CASSPRGTGSYEQYF. CDR3 DNA sequence: TGTGCCAGCAGCCCTCGTGGGACAGGGAGTTACGAGCAGTACTTC. V and J are TRBV9 and TRBJ2-7, with TRBD1 identical over 9 bases. Unmatched junction bases numbered 9, after V lost 4 bases and J lost 4 bases. This CDR3 contains 15 residues. Per the germline V gene, CDR1 is SGDLS and CDR2 is YYNGEE.

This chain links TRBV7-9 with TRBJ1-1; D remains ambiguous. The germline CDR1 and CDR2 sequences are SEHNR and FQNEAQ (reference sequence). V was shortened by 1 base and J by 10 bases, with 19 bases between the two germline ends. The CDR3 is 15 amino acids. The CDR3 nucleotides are TGTGCCAGCAGCTTAGAGGGCCACAGTTCTGAGCGAGCTTTCTTT. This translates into CASSLEGHSSERAFF.

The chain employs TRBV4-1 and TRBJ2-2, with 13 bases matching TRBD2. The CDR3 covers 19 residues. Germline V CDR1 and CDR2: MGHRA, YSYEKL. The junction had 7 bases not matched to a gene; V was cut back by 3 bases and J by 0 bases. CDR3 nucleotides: TGCGCCAGCAGCCATGAGACTAGCGGGGGGAGCCCGAACACCGGGGAGCTGTTTTTT. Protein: CASSHETSGGSPNTGELFF.

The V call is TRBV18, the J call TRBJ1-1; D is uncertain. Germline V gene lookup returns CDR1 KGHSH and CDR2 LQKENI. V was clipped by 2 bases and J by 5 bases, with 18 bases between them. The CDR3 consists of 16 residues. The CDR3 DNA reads TGTGCCAGCTCACCATCCGGAGCGGGGTTTAGTACTGAAGCTTTCTTT. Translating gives CASSPSGAGFSTEAFF.

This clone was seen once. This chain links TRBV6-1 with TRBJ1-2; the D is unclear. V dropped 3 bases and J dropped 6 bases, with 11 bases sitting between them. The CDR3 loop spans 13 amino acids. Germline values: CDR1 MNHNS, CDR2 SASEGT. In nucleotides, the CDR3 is TGTGCCAGCAGTGAGGACTGGAGGGATGGCTACACCTTC. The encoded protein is CASSEDWRDGYTF.

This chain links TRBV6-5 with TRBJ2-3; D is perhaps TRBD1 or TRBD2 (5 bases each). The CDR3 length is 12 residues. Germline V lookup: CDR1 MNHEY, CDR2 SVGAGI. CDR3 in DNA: TGTGTCGGGGCACGGGGCCAAGGTACGCAGTATTTT. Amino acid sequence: CVGARGQGTQYF.